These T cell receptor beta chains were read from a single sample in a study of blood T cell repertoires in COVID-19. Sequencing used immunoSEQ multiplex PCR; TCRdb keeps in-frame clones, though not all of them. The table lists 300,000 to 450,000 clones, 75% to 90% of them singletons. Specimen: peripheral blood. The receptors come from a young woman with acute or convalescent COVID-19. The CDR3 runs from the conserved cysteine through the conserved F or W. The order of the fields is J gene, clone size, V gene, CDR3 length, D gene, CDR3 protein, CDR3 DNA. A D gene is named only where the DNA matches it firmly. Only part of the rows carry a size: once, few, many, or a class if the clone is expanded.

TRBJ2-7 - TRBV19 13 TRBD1 CASSNTGAYEQYF TGTGCCAGTAGTAACACAGGGGCCTACGAGCAGTACTTC
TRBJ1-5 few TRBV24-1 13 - CATRGGRNQPQHF TGTGCCACTAGGGGGGGCCGTAATCAGCCCCAGCATTTT
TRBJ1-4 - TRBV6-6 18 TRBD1 CASSRGQGASAGNEKLFF TGTGCCAGCAGCCGAGGGCAGGGGGCGAGCGCGGGTAATGAAAAACTGTTTTTT
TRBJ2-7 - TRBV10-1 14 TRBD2 CASSDQREGREQYF TGCGCCAGCAGTGACCAGCGGGAAGGACGCGAGCAGTACTTC
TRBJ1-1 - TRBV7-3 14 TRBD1 CASSFDRGSTEAFF TGTGCCAGCAGCTTCGACAGGGGATCCACTGAAGCTTTCTTT
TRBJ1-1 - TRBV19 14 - CASSRLTGWTEAFF TGTGCCAGTAGTAGACTGACAGGTTGGACTGAAGCTTTCTTT
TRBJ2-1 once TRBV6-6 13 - CASSYGGGNEQFF TGTGCCAGCAGTTATGGGGGAGGCAATGAGCAGTTCTTC
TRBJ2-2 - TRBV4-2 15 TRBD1 CATSAGTGETGELFF TGTGCCACCTCAGCCGGGACAGGGGAGACCGGGGAGCTGTTTTTT
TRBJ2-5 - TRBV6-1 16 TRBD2 CASSEGLAGGEETQYF TGTGCCAGCAGTGAAGGACTAGCGGGAGGGGAAGAGACCCAGTACTTC
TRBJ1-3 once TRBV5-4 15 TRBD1 CASSSGQSSGNTIYF TGTGCCAGCAGCTCGGGACAGAGCTCTGGAAACACCATATATTTT
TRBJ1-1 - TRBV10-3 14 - CAIRGGGGDTEAFF TGTGCCATCAGGGGCGGGGGAGGAGACACTGAAGCTTTCTTT
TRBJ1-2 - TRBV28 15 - CASSLWGNRDGGYTF TGTGCCAGCAGTTTATGGGGAAACAGGGATGGGGGCTACACCTTC
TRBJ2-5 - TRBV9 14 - CASSPLSFGETQYF TGTGCCAGCAGCCCCTTGTCGTTCGGGGAGACCCAGTACTTC
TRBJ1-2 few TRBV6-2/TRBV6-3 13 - CASSFTGQDGYTF TGTGCCAGCAGTTTCACAGGGCAAGATGGCTACACCTTC
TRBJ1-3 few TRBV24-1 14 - CATSEVTSGNTIYF TGTGCCACCTCGGAGGTGACCTCTGGAAACACCATATATTTT
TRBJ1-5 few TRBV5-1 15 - CASSLGANSNQPQHF TGCGCCAGCAGCTTGGGGGCAAATAGCAATCAGCCCCAGCATTTT
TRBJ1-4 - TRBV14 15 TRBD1 CASSRIGTAVGKLFF TGTGCCAGCAGCAGAATCGGGACAGCAGTCGGAAAACTGTTTTTT
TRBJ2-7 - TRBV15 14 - CATSKDWYSYEQYF TGTGCCACCAGCAAGGACTGGTACTCCTACGAGCAGTACTTC
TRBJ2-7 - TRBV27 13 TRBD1 CASSLQGAYEQYF TGTGCCAGCAGTCTTCAGGGGGCATACGAGCAGTACTTC
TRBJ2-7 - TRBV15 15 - CATALLPSGAHEQYF TGTGCCACCGCTCTCCTGCCCTCAGGGGCGCACGAGCAGTACTTC
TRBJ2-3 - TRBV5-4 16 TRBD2 CASSLEPAGGTDTQYF TGTGCCAGCAGCTTGGAGCCAGCGGGGGGCACGGATACGCAGTATTTT
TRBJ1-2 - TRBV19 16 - CASSIWGGQADYGYTF TGTGCCAGTAGTATCTGGGGGGGTCAAGCTGACTATGGCTACACCTTC
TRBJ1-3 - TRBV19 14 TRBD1 CASGQGLSGNTIYF TGTGCCTCGGGACAGGGCCTCTCTGGAAACACCATATATTTT
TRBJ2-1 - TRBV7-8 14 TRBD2 CASSPRTSRNEQFF TGTGCCAGCAGCCCAAGGACTAGCCGCAATGAGCAGTTCTTC
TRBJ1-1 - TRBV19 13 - CASSMQGGTEAFF TGTGCCAGTAGTATGCAGGGTGGCACTGAAGCTTTCTTT
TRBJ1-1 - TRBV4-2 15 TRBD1 CATSGTGGMNTEAFF TGTGCCACCTCGGGGACAGGGGGCATGAACACTGAAGCTTTCTTT
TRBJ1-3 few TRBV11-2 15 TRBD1 CASSLGQGAGNTIYF TGTGCCAGCAGCTTAGGCCAGGGGGCTGGAAACACCATATATTTT
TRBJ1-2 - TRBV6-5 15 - CASSSQGTALYGYTF TGTGCCAGCAGTTCCCAAGGTACAGCCCTCTATGGCTACACCTTC
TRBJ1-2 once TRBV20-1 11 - CSAPDNYGYTF TGCAGTGCCCCAGATAACTATGGCTACACCTTC
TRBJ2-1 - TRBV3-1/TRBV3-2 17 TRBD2 CASSQTSGRASNNEQFF TGTGCCAGCAGCCAAACTAGCGGGAGGGCTTCAAACAATGAGCAGTTCTTC
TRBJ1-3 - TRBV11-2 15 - CASSSQGSSGNTIYF TGTGCCAGCAGTTCCCAGGGTAGCTCTGGAAACACCATATATTTT
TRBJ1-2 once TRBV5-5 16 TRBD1 CASSPRGQGRGKGYTF TGTGCCAGCAGCCCCCGGGGACAGGGGAGGGGGAAGGGCTACACCTTC
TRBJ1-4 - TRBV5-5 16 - CASSSSGTSTNEKLFF TGTGCCAGCAGCTCGTCCGGGACATCAACTAATGAAAAACTGTTTTTT
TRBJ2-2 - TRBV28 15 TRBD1 CASGLGQTNTGELFF TGTGCCAGCGGGTTGGGACAGACGAACACCGGGGAGCTGTTTTTT
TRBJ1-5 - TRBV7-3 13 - CASSVGGDQPQHF TGTGCCAGCAGCGTTGGGGGGGATCAGCCCCAGCATTTT